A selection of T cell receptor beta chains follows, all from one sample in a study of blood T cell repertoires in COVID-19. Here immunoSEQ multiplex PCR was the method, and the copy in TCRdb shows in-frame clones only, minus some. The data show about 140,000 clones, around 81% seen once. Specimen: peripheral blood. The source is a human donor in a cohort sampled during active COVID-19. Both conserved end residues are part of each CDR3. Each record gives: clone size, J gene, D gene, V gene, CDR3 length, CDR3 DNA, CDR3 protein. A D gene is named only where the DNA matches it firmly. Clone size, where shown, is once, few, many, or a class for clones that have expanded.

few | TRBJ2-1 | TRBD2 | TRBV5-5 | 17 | TGTGCCAGCAGCCCCTCCGGACTAGCGGGAGGGGGCAATGAGCAGTTCTTC | CASSPSGLAGGGNEQFF
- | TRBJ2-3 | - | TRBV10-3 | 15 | TGTGCCATCAGTGAGTCCATCGTAACTTTTTCAACGCAGTATTTT | CAISESIVTFSTQYF
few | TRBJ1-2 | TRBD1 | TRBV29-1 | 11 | TGCAGCGCGGGACAGAACTATGGCTACACCTTC | CSAGQNYGYTF
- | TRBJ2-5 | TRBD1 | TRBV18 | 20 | TGTGCCAGCTCACCACTCGGTTCCGGAAGACAGGGGGGACCTCAAGAGACCCAGTACTTC | CASSPLGSGRQGGPQETQYF
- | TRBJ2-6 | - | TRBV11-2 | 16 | TGTGCCAGCAGCTTAGCTGGGAGCTCTGGGGCCAACGTCCTGACTTTC | CASSLAGSSGANVLTF
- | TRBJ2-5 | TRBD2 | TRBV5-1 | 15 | TGCGCCAGCAGCCTGGGACTAGCGGGAGGGGAGACCCAGTACTTC | CASSLGLAGGETQYF
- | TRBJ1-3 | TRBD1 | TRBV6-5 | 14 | TGTGCCAGCAGCTTCGACAGGGGGAGTGGGGCCATATATTTT | CASSFDRGSGAIYF
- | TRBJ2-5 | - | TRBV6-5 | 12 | TGTGCCAGCAGTTTGAGATCAGAGACCCAGTACTTC | CASSLRSETQYF
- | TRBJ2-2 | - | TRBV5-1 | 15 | TGCGCCAGCAGCCAAGGACACGCGCGTACCGGGGAGCTGTTTTTT | CASSQGHARTGELFF
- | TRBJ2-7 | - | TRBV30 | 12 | TGTGCCTGGAGACAGGGATCCTACGAGCAGTACTTC | CAWRQGSYEQYF
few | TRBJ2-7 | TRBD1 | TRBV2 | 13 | TGTGCCAGCAGTGACCAGGGGGCCTACGAGCAGTACTTC | CASSDQGAYEQYF
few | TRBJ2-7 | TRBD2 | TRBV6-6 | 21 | TGTGCCAGCAGTCCGCTCGGGACTAGCGGGAGACGGGTGCACCGCGTCTACGAGCAGTACTTC | CASSPLGTSGRRVHRVYEQYF
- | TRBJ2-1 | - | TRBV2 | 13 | TGTGCCAGCAGTGAAACTAACTACAATGAGCAGTTCTTC | CASSETNYNEQFF
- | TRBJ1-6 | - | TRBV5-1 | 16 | TGCGCCAGCAGCTTGGGTTTAGGGGCGAATAATTCACCCCTCCACTTT | CASSLGLGANNSPLHF
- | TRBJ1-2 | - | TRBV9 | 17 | TGTGCCAGCAGCCCGTCGCTTCCGGACAGAACTAACTATGGCTACACCTTC | CASSPSLPDRTNYGYTF
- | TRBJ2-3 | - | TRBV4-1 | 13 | TGCGCCAGCAGCCAGAACAGGGTTCATACGCAGTATTTT | CASSQNRVHTQYF
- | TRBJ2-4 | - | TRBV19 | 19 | TGTGCCAGCTCCGACGCTCATGGACAGCCTGGACCCCCCAAAAACATTCAGTACTTC | CASSDAHGQPGPPKNIQYF
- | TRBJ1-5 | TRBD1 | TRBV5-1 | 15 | TGCGCCAGCAGCTTGGAGACAGGGACCAATCAGCCCCAGCATTTT | CASSLETGTNQPQHF
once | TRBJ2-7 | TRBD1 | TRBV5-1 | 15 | TGCGCCAGCAGCTTATCCGGGACAGGGGGCGACGAGCAGTACTTC | CASSLSGTGGDEQYF
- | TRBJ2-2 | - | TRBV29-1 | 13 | TGCAGCGTTGGAGTTTCGAACACCGGGGAGCTGTTTTTT | CSVGVSNTGELFF
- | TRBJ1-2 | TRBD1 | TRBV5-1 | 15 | TGCGCCAGCAGCGGGACAGGGGGCGCTCGGAATGGCTACACCTTC | CASSGTGGARNGYTF
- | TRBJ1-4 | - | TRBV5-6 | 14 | TGTGCCAGCAGTTTAACTGCAACTAATGAAAAACTGTTTTTT | CASSLTATNEKLFF
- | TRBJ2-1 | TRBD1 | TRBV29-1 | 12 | TGCAGCGGGGACAGGGGCGGGAATGAGCAGTTCTTC | CSGDRGGNEQFF
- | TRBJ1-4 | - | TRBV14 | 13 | TGTGCCAGCAGCCGGGGCAGTATAGAAAAACTGTTTTTT | CASSRGSIEKLFF
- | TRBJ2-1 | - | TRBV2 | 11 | TGTGCCACCCAAGGAGAGTATGAGCAGTTCTTC | CATQGEYEQFF
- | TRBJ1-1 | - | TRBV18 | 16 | TGTGCCAGCTCACCAATCTTACCGGACTACGGCACTGAAGCTTTCTTT | CASSPILPDYGTEAFF
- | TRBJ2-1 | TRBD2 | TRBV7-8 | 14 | TGTGCCAGCAGCCTTGCGGGAGTGTACAATGAGCAGTTCTTC | CASSLAGVYNEQFF
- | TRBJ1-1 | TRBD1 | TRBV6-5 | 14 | TGTGCCAGCAGATTCGGACAGGGGGCAACTGAAGCTTTCTTT | CASRFGQGATEAFF
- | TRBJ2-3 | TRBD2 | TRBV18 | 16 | TGTGCCAGCTCACAACCACTAGCGGGAGCGTCAGATACGCAGTATTTT | CASSQPLAGASDTQYF
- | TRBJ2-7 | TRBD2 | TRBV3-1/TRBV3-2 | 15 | TGTGCCAGCAGCCGGTCTAGCGGAAGTTCCTACGAGCAGTACTTC | CASSRSSGSSYEQYF
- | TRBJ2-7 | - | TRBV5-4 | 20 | TGTGCCAGCACCAGTTATCCCGTCCGCGGACAGAGGATTAGTACCTACGAGCAGTACTTC | CASTSYPVRGQRISTYEQYF
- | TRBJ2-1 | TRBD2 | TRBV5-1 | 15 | TGCGCCAGCAGCTTCACTAGCGGTTCCTACAATGAGCAGTTCTTC | CASSFTSGSYNEQFF
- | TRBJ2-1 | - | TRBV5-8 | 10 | TGTGCCAGCCCCGGTAATGAGCAGTTCTTC | CASPGNEQFF
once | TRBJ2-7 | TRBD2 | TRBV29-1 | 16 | TGCAGCGTTCGGGGCCTTGGCGGGAGGCCCTCCTACGAGCAGTACTTC | CSVRGLGGRPSYEQYF
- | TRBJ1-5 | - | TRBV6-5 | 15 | TGTGCCAGCAGCCCCATTAACGGCGGATATCAGCCCCAGCATTTT | CASSPINGGYQPQHF
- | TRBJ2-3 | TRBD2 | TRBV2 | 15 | TGTGCCAGCACCAAACTAGCGGGAGTAGGAGATACGCAGTATTTT | CASTKLAGVGDTQYF
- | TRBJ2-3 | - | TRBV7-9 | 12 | TGTGCCAGCAGCTTGGGACAAGTTACGCAGTATTTT | CASSLGQVTQYF
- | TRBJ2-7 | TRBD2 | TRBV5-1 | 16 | TGCGCCAGCAGCTCGACTAGCGGGAGGGCCGGTGACGAGCAGTACTTC | CASSSTSGRAGDEQYF
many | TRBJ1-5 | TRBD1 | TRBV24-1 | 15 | TGTGCCACCCAGGGGGGCAAACTTGGCAATCAGCCCCAGCATTTT | CATQGGKLGNQPQHF
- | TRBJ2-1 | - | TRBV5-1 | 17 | TGCGCCAGCAGCTTGGCGCTTCAGGGCAGGGCTTACAATGAGCAGTTCTTC | CASSLALQGRAYNEQFF
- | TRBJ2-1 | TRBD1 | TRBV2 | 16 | TGTGCCAGCAGTGGACGTCGTAGGTCAGGGGGACATGAGCAGTTCTTC | CASSGRRRSGGHEQFF
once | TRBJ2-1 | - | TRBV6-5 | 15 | TGTGCCAGCAGCCGTGGGGCACGCTCCTACAATGAGCAGTTCTTC | CASSRGARSYNEQFF
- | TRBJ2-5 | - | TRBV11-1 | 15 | TGTGCCAGCAGCTTAGCGGGAACAGGGCAAGAGACCCAGTACTTC | CASSLAGTGQETQYF
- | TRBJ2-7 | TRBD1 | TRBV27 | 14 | TGTGCCAGCAGGCCCACAGGGGTCGCCTACGAGCAGTACTTC | CASRPTGVAYEQYF
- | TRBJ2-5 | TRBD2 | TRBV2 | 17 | TGTGCCAGCAGGGGGGGCCTCGGCGGGAGGGCCGACGAGACCCAGTACTTC | CASRGGLGGRADETQYF
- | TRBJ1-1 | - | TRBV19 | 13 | TGTGCCAGTAATAAAGACCAGAACACTGAAGCTTTCTTT | CASNKDQNTEAFF
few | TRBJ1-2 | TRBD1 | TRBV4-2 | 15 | TGTGCCAGCCTCAGCCCCGAGACAGGGACGAATGGCTACACCTTC | CASLSPETGTNGYTF
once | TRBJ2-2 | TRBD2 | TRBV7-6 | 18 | TGTGCCAGCAGCTTATTTACGGGAGGGCCTTGGAACACCGGGGAGCTGTTTTTT | CASSLFTGGPWNTGELFF
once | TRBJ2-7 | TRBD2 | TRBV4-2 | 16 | TGTGCCAGCAGCCAAGGGACTAGCCCATCCTACTACGAGCAGTACTTC | CASSQGTSPSYYEQYF
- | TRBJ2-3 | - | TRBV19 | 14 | TGTGCCAGTAGTATAGGATTAGTCACAGATACGCAGTATTTT | CASSIGLVTDTQYF
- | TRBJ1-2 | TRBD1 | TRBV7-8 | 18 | TGTGCCAGCAGCAGCCCCCCGGGACAGGGGGCGCGCGGCTATGGCTACACCTTC | CASSSPPGQGARGYGYTF
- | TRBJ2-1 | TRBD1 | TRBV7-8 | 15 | TGTGCCAGCAGCTTTCAGGGGGTGTTTTTCTATGAGCAGTTCTTC | CASSFQGVFFYEQFF
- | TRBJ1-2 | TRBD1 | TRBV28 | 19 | TGTGCCAGCAGGATGCCTTCAACAGGGGTTCTCCTAGCTAACTATGGCTACACCTTC | CASRMPSTGVLLANYGYTF
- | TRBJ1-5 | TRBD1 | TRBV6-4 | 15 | TGTGCCAACATAAGACAGGGTAATAGCAATCAGCCCCAGCATTTT | CANIRQGNSNQPQHF